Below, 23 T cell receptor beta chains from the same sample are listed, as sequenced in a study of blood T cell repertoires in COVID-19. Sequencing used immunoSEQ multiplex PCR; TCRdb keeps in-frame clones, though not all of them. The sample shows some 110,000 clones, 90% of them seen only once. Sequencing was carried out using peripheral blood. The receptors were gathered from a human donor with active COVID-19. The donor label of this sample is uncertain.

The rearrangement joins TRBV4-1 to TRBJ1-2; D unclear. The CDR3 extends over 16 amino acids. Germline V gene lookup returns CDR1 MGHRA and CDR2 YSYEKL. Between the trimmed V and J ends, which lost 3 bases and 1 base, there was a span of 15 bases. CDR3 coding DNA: TGCGCCAGCAGCCACCCTAAGGTCGGAGATAACTATGGCTACACCTTC. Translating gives CASSHPKVGDNYGYTF.

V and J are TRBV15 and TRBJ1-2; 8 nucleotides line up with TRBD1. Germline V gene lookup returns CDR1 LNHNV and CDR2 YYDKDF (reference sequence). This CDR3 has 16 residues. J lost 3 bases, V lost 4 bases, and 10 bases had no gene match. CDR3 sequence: CATSNIGQGIDYGYTF. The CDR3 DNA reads TGTGCCACCAGCAATATTGGACAGGGTATTGACTATGGCTACACCTTC.

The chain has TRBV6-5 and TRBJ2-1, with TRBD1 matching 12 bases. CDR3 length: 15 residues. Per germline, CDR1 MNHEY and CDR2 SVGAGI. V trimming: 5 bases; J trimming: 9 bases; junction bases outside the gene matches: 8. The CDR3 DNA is TGTGCCAGCAGTCAATTGGGACAGGGGGCTGGTGAGCAGTTCTTC. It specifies CASSQLGQGAGEQFF.

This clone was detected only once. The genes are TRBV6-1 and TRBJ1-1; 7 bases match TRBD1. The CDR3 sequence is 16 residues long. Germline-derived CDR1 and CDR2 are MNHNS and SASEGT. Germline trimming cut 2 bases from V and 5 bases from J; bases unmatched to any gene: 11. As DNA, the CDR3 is TGTGCCAGCAGTGAAAGGTTAAGACAGGGCCGGACTGAAGCTTTCTTT. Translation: CASSERLRQGRTEAFF.

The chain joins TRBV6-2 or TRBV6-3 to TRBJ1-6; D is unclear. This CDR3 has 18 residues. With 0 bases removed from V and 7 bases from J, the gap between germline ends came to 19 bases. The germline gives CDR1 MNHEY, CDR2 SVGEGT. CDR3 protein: CASSYSVSGRVRNSPLHF. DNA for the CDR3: TGTGCCAGCAGTTACTCGGTCTCCGGGAGGGTGAGGAATTCACCCCTCCACTTT.

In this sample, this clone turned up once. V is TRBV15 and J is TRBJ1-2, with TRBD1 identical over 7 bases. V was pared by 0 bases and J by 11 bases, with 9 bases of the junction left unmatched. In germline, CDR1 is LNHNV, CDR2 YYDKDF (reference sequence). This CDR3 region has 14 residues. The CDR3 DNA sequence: TGTGCCACCAGCAGAGATTTGACAGGGCCCAGATACACCTTC. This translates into CATSRDLTGPRYTF.

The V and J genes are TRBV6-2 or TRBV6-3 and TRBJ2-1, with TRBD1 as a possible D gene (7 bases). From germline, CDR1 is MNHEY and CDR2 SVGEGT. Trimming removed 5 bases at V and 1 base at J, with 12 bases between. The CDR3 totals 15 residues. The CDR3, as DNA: TGTGCCAGCAGTCCCAGGGGGACTTCCTACAATGAGCAGTTCTTC. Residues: CASSPRGTSYNEQFF.

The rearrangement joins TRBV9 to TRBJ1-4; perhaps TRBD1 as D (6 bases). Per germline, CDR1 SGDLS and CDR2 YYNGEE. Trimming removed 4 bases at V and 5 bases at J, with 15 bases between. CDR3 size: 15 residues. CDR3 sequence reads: CASSFTTGINEKLFF. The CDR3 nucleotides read TGTGCCAGCAGCTTCACGACAGGTATCAATGAAAAACTGTTTTTT.

The DNA for the CDR3 is TGTGCCAGCAGTGAAGTAATGAGCGAGCAGTACTTC. Its translation: CASSEVMSEQYF. The gene calls are TRBV6-1 and TRBJ2-7, with D uncertain. The CDR3 runs to 12 residues. V was cut by 1 base and J by 6 bases, with 7 bases left in between. Germline V lookup: CDR1 MNHNS, CDR2 SASEGT.

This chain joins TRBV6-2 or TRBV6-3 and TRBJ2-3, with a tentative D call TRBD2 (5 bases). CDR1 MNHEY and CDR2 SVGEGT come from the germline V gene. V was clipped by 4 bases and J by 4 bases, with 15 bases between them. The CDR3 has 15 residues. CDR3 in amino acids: CASSSPVEVADTQYF. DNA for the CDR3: TGTGCCAGCAGTTCCCCGGTGGAGGTTGCAGATACGCAGTATTTT.

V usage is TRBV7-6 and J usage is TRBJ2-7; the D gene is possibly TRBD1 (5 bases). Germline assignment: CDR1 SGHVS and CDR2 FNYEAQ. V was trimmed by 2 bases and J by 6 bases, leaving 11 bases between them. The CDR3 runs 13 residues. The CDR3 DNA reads TGTGCCAGCAGCTTATTAGAAGGGGTCGAGCAGTACTTC. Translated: CASSLLEGVEQYF.

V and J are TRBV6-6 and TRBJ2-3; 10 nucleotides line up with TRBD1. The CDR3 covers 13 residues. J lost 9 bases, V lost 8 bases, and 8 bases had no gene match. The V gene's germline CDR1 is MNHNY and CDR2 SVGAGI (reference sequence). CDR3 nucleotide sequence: TGTGCCAGCCTTTCCGACAGGGGGCCCACGCAGTATTTT. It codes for CASLSDRGPTQYF.

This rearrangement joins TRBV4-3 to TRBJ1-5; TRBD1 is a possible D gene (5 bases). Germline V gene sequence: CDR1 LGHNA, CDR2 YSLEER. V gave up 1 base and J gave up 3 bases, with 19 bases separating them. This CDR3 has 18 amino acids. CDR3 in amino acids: CASSQAVTGLTNNQPQHF. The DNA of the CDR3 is TGCGCCAGCAGCCAAGCGGTTACGGGACTGACGAACAATCAGCCCCAGCATTTT.

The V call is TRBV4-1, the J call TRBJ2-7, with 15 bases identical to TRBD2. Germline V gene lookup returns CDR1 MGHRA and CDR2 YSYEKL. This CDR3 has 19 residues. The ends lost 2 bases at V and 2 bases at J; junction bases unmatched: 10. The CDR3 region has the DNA TGCGCCAGCAGCCAACAACCGGGACTAGCGGGGGGCTCTCCCTACGAGCAGTACTTC. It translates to CASSQQPGLAGGSPYEQYF.

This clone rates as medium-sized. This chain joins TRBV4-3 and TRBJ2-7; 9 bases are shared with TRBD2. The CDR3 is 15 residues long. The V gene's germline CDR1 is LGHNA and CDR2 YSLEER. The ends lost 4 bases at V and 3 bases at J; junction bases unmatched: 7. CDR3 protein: CASSPEASGDYEQYF. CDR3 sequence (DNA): TGCGCCAGCAGCCCAGAGGCTAGCGGGGACTACGAGCAGTACTTC.

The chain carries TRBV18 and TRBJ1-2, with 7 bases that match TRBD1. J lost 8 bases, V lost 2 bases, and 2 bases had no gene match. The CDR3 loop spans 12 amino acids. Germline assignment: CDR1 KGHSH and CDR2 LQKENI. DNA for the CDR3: TGTGCCAGCTCACCATCGACAGGGGGCTACACCTTC. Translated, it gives CASSPSTGGYTF.

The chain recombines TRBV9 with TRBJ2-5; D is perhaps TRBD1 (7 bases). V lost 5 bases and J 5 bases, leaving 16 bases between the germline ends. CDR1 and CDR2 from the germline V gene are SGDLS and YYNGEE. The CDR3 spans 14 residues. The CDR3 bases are TGTGCCAGCAGTGCAGGGGGGTCCAAGGAGACCCAGTACTTC. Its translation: CASSAGGSKETQYF.

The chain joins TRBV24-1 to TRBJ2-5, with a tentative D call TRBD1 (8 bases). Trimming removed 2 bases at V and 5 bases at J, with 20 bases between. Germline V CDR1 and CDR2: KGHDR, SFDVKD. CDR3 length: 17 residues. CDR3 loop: CATSDWGGPGGLETQYF. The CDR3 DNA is TGTGCCACCAGTGATTGGGGAGGGCCAGGGGGCTTGGAGACCCAGTACTTC.

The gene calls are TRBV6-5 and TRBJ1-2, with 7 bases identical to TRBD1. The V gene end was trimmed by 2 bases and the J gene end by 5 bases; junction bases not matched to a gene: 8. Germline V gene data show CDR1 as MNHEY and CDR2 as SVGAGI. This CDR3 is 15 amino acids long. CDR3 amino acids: CASSYRQGSTYGYTF. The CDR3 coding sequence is TGTGCCAGCAGTTACAGACAGGGTTCTACGTATGGCTACACCTTC.

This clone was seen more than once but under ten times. This CDR3 reads CASQGGRGGNQPQHF. CDR3 nucleotide sequence: TGTGCCAGCCAGGGGGGACGGGGTGGCAATCAGCCCCAGCATTTT. V gene TRBV19 combines with J gene TRBJ1-5; 7 positions match TRBD1. The CDR3 totals 15 residues. Trimming at V came to 9 bases and at J to 2 bases, leaving 10 bases not matched to a gene. Germline V gene sequence: CDR1 LNHDA, CDR2 SQIVND (reference sequence).

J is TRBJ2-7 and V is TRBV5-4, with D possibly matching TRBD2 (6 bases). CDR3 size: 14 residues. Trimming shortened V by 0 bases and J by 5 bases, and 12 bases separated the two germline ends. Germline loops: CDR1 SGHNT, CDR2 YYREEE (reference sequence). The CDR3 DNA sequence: TGTGCCAGCAGCTTGGATCCAGGGAGGAACGAGCAGTACTTC. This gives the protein CASSLDPGRNEQYF.

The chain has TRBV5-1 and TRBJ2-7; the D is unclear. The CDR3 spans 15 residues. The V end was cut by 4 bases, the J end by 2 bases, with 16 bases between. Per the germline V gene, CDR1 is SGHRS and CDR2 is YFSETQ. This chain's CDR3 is CASSPVGSGTYEQYF. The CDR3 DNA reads TGCGCCAGCAGCCCCGTCGGGTCTGGCACCTACGAGCAGTACTTC.

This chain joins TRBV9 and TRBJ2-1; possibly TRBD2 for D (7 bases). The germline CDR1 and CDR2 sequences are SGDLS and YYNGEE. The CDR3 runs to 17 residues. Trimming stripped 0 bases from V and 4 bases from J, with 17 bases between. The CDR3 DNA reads TGTGCCAGCAGCGTAGTTGAGGGGGGGTCCCTGTACAATGAGCAGTTCTTC. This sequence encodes CASSVVEGGSLYNEQFF. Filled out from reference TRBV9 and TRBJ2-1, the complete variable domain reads DSGVTQTPKHLITATGQRVTLRCSPRSGDLSVYWYQQSLDQGLQFLIQYYNGEERAKGNILERFSAQQFPDLHSELNLSSLELGDSALYFCASSVVEGGSLYNEQFFGPGTRLTVL.